The 31 T cell receptor beta chains listed next were all sequenced from one sample in a study of metastatic and nonmetastatic thyroid tumors. Using MiXCR, TCRdb re-called clones from the PCR reads. The sample consists of 25,000 to 35,000 clones, about a sixth of them appearing once. Among the patients, none had received any treatment before thyroid surgery. The specimen sequenced was blood. The receptors here all came from a female donor with papillary thyroid cancer or a benign thyroid nodule (not recorded which). Some clones in this sample may be carry-over from other donors' samples.

This clone was seen many times. The chain couples TRBV7-9 to TRBJ2-5; D may be TRBD2 (5 bases). The germline V and J ends were trimmed by 3 bases and 4 bases, with 15 bases remaining between them. The CDR3 loop spans 15 amino acids. Germline-derived CDR1 and CDR2 are SEHNR and FQNEAQ (reference sequence). The CDR3: CASSLGTSGRETQYF. DNA of the CDR3: TGTGCCAGCAGCTTGGGAACGAGTGGGAGAGAGACCCAGTACTTC.

This clone was counted at least ten times. This rearrangement joins TRBV20-1 to TRBJ2-3; weak D call: TRBD1 (6 bases). This CDR3 is 13 amino acids long. Germline V gives CDR1 DFQATT, CDR2 SNEGSKA (reference sequence). Trimming cost V 6 bases and J 5 bases, with 15 bases left between them. CDR3 sequence (DNA): TGCAGTGCAAAACAGGGTCCTCGAGATACGCAGTATTTT. It codes for CSAKQGPRDTQYF.

This clone has ten or more counts. V and J are TRBV9 and TRBJ2-3, with 7 bases aligning to TRBD1. The CDR3 totals 16 residues. From germline, CDR1 is SGDLS and CDR2 YYNGEE. J lost 0 bases, V lost 3 bases, and 7 bases had no gene match. As DNA, the CDR3 is TGTGCCAGCAGCGCTACGCCGGGACAGAGCACAGATACGCAGTATTTT. As protein: CASSATPGQSTDTQYF. Full variable domain (missing parts from reference TRBV9 and TRBJ2-3): DSGVTQTPKHLITATGQRVTLRCSPRSGDLSVYWYQQSLDQGLQFLIQYYNGEERAKGNILERFSAQQFPDLHSELNLSSLELGDSALYFCASSATPGQSTDTQYFGPGTRLTVL.

This clone ranks as medium-sized. The rearrangement links TRBV2 to TRBJ2-7; 12 nucleotides agree with TRBD1. The V gene end was trimmed by 7 bases and the J gene end by 12 bases; junction bases not matched to a gene: 10. CDR3 length: 13 amino acids. Germline V lookup: CDR1 SNHLY, CDR2 FYNNEI. The CDR3 spells CASTSSGQGARYF. The CDR3, as DNA: TGTGCCAGCACCTCTTCGGGACAGGGGGCCCGGTACTTC.

By sample fraction, this clone is medium-sized (0.01 to 0.1%). The chain combines TRBV27 with TRBJ2-7; 8 bases fit TRBD1. The trim removed 2 bases at V and 3 bases at J, leaving 3 bases unmatched. The CDR3 length is 14 residues. Germline CDR1 is MNHEY and CDR2 is SMNVEV (reference sequence). CDR3 in amino acids: CASSLGTGIYEQYF. Written as DNA, the CDR3 is TGTGCCAGCAGTTTAGGGACAGGCATCTACGAGCAGTACTTC.

The sample holds many counts of this clone. This sequence joins TRBV11-3 and TRBJ2-1; D is possibly TRBD2 (5 bases). The CDR3 consists of 11 residues. Trimming shortened V by 5 bases and J by 8 bases, and 7 bases separated the two germline ends. Looked up from germline, CDR1 is SGHNT and CDR2 is YENEEA. DNA for the CDR3: TGTGCCAGCAGCCACGGGGATGAGCAGTTCTTC. Amino acid sequence: CASSHGDEQFF.

This clone was counted at least ten times. This rearrangement joins TRBV4-1 to TRBJ2-7, with 9 nucleotides matching TRBD1. This CDR3 comprises 16 residues. Looked up from germline, CDR1 is MGHRA and CDR2 is YSYEKL. V shed 1 base and J 7 bases; nucleotides not matched to a gene: 11. This chain's CDR3 is CASSQGATDRGGEQYF. CDR3 coding DNA: TGCGCCAGCAGCCAAGGAGCAACAGACAGGGGGGGGGAGCAGTACTTC.

This clone was picked up many times. The genes are TRBV30 and TRBJ1-1; TRBD1 aligns across 8 bases. The junction had 8 bases not matched to a gene; V was cut back by 4 bases and J by 1 base. The germline CDR1 and CDR2 sequences are GTSNPN and SVGIG (reference sequence). This CDR3 is 15 amino acids long. Written as DNA, the CDR3 is TGTGCCTGGATGGACTCCGGGACAGGGAACACTGAAGCTTTCTTT. Its translation: CAWMDSGTGNTEAFF.

This sequence joins TRBV5-1 and TRBJ2-7, with D possibly matching TRBD1 (5 bases). The V gene's germline CDR1 is SGHRS and CDR2 YFSETQ. Deletions cut 4 bases from V and 5 bases from J, with 16 bases between. The CDR3 runs 14 residues. The chain's CDR3 is CASSEDIAIDEQYF. The CDR3 DNA reads TGCGCCAGCAGCGAGGACATCGCGATCGACGAGCAGTACTTC.

The chain recombines TRBV11-2 with TRBJ1-6; no clear D gene. Germline loops: CDR1 SGHAT, CDR2 FQNNGV. The CDR3 extends over 17 amino acids. The V end was cut by 3 bases, the J end by 0 bases, with 12 bases between. CDR3 nucleotide sequence: TGTGCCAGCAGCTTCCTCGGGCAGCGCTCCTATAATTCACCCCTCCACTTT. Its protein product is CASSFLGQRSYNSPLHF. The complete variable domain, with remaining parts taken from reference TRBV11-2 and TRBJ1-6, reads EAGVAQSPRYKIIEKRQSVAFWCNPISGHATLYWYQQILGQGPKLLIQFQNNGVVDDSQLPKDRFSAERLKGVDSTLKIQPAKLEDSAVYLCASSFLGQRSYNSPLHFGNGTRLTVT.

The V call is TRBV7-2, the J call TRBJ2-1; tentatively, D is TRBD2 (6 bases). The germline gives CDR1 SGHTA, CDR2 FQGNSA. The CDR3 is made up of 13 amino acids. The V end lost 4 bases, the J end lost 6 bases, and 10 bases lay between the germline ends. The DNA of the CDR3 is TGTGCCAGCAGCTCGGGACTCCGCAATGAGCAGTTCTTC. This gives the protein CASSSGLRNEQFF. Drawing the rest from reference TRBV7-2 and TRBJ2-1, the complete variable domain is GAGVSQSPSNKVTEKGKDVELRCDPISGHTALYWYRQSLGQGLEFLIYFQGNSAPDKSGLPSDRFSAERTGGSVSTLTIQRTQQEDSAVYLCASSSGLRNEQFFGPGTRLTVL.

This clone is categorized as medium-sized. The chain has TRBV6-5 and TRBJ2-2, with D possibly matching TRBD2 (6 bases). Trimming removed 2 bases at V and 3 bases at J, with 10 bases between. The CDR3 loop spans 15 amino acids. Germline V gene lookup returns CDR1 MNHEY and CDR2 SVGAGI. This CDR3 is CASSYRGGDTGELFF. CDR3 in DNA: TGTGCCAGCAGTTACCGGGGAGGAGACACCGGGGAGCTGTTTTTT.

The chain couples TRBV30 to TRBJ2-7, with 9 bases lining up with TRBD1. This CDR3 is 15 amino acids long. V lost 1 base and J lost 3; bases outside the gene matches: 7. Germline V gene sequence: CDR1 GTSNPN, CDR2 SVGIG (reference sequence). CDR3: CAWSGQGGAIYEQYF. The CDR3 nucleotides are TGTGCCTGGAGTGGACAGGGGGGGGCTATCTACGAGCAGTACTTC.

This clone has at least ten counts. This chain links TRBV19 with TRBJ1-1, with 7 bases fitting TRBD1. V shed 6 bases and J 3 bases; nucleotides not matched to a gene: 7. The CDR3 extends over 14 amino acids. Germline CDR1 LNHDA, CDR2 SQIVND (reference sequence). CDR3 in DNA: TGTGCCAGTAGGACAGGGTTAGGGGACACTGAAGCTTTCTTT. This translates into CASRTGLGDTEAFF.

This clone was seen a few times. This chain uses TRBV19 with TRBJ2-5; 7 nucleotides align to TRBD1. The trim removed 9 bases at V and 10 bases at J, leaving 2 bases unmatched. The germline gives CDR1 LNHDA, CDR2 SQIVND (reference sequence). This CDR3 has 9 residues. CDR3 coding DNA: TGTGCCAGCAGGGGGAACCAGTACTTC. It is translated as CASRGNQYF.

This clone was observed at least ten times. The chain joins TRBV12-3 or TRBV12-4 to TRBJ1-4; maybe TRBD1 (6 bases). The V gene lost 4 bases and the J gene lost 6 bases, with 12 bases spanning the gap. CDR3 length equals 14 residues. The CDR3 nucleotides are TGTGCCAGCAGTTACCAGGGGAATGATGAAAAACTGTTTTTT. Its protein is CASSYQGNDEKLFF.

Many counts were recorded for this clone. The rearrangement joins TRBV5-1 to TRBJ2-7; 10 positions agree with TRBD1. This CDR3 has 15 residues. V was pared by 2 bases and J by 3 bases, with 5 bases of the junction left unmatched. The germline V gene encodes CDR1 SGHRS and CDR2 YFSETQ. The CDR3 sequence: CASSFDRGLDYEQYF. CDR3 bases: TGCGCCAGCAGCTTCGACAGGGGGCTGGACTACGAGCAGTACTTC.

The chain recombines TRBV7-7 with TRBJ1-1; D gene ambiguous. The CDR3 sequence is 13 residues long. Germline V lookup: CDR1 SSHAT, CDR2 FNYEAQ (reference sequence). With 6 bases removed from V and 4 bases from J, the gap between germline ends came to 12 bases. The CDR3 DNA reads as TGTGCCAGCAGTTTGACCCAGGCCACTGAAGCTTTCTTT. Its protein is CASSLTQATEAFF.

This clone was seen a handful of times. The gene calls are TRBV6-1 and TRBJ2-2, with D possibly matching TRBD2 (6 bases). CDR3 length: 18 amino acids. Germline CDR1 and CDR2: MNHNS and SASEGT. V was clipped by 10 bases and J by 4 bases, with 28 bases between them. The CDR3 loop is CATREYPVGGVSTGELFF. The CDR3 nucleotides read TGTGCCACCAGAGAGTACCCCGTTGGAGGGGTGTCCACCGGGGAGCTGTTTTTT.

This clone was seen many times. A much larger clonotype is one base distant, so this may be a read error. The chain couples TRBV19 to TRBJ1-1, with a weak D call TRBD1 (5 bases). Germline V lookup: CDR1 LNHDA, CDR2 SQIVND (reference sequence). The length of the CDR3 is 14 residues. The CDR3 reads CAGSINQGSTEAFF. Here the CDR3 DNA reads TGTGCCGGTAGTATTAATCAGGGAAGCACTGAAGCTTTCTTT.

This clone was observed a few times. The rearrangement joins TRBV29-1 to TRBJ1-1, with unresolved D. V lost 7 bases and J lost 0, with 12 bases in between. The CDR3 runs to 13 residues. The germline V gene encodes CDR1 SQVTM and CDR2 ANQGSEA. CDR3 nucleotides: TGCAGCGCCCTGGGCGGAATGAACACTGAAGCTTTCTTT. Translating it yields CSALGGMNTEAFF.

This clone was counted only a few times. This chain joins TRBV6-2 or TRBV6-3 and TRBJ2-7; D might be TRBD1 (6 bases). Germline CDR1 is MNHEY and CDR2 is SVGEGT. The ends were cut back, 2 bases at V and 4 bases at J, with 15 bases in the middle. The length of the CDR3 is 15 residues. In nucleotides, the CDR3 is TGTGCCAGCAGTTACGGCCCTGGGACATCTTACGAGCAGTACTTC. Its protein product is CASSYGPGTSYEQYF.

This rearrangement joins TRBV19 to TRBJ1-2; D is ambiguous. Germline lookup yields CDR1 LNHDA and CDR2 SQIVND (reference sequence). The CDR3 is 11 residues long. V gave up 8 bases and J gave up 5 bases, with 9 bases separating them. The CDR3 nucleotides are TGTGCCAGTGGCCTGAGATATGGCTACACCTTC. Translation: CASGLRYGYTF.

A word on this clone: With a much larger clone just one base away, this may be a read error. This chain uses TRBV11-3 with TRBJ2-7; 9 bases match TRBD2. The CDR3 covers 13 residues. The trim removed 4 bases at V and 6 bases at J, leaving 4 bases unmatched. Germline CDR1 reads SGHNT; CDR2 reads YENEEA. The CDR3: CASSYGTSLEQYF. The CDR3 coding sequence is TGTGCCAGCAGCTACGGGACTAGCCTCGAGCAGTACTTC.

This clone was counted ten times or more. The rearrangement uses TRBV7-8 and TRBJ2-1, with 10 positions matching TRBD2. From germline, CDR1 is SGHVS and CDR2 FQNEAQ. The V gene end was trimmed by 2 bases and the J gene end by 6 bases; junction bases not matched to a gene: 7. The CDR3 covers 16 residues. The CDR3 reads CASSLIAGGLGNEQFF. The CDR3 DNA reads TGTGCCAGCAGCTTAATAGCGGGGGGTCTCGGCAATGAGCAGTTCTTC.

This clone was found a few times. CDR3 nucleotide sequence: TGTGCCAGCAGTCACGACAGGGGCGGCACTGAAGCTTTCTTT. Amino acids: CASSHDRGGTEAFF. This chain joins TRBV6-5 and TRBJ1-1, with TRBD1 matching over 8 bases. Germline V gives CDR1 MNHEY, CDR2 SVGAGI. This CDR3 is built from 14 residues. Germline trimming cut 5 bases from V and 4 bases from J; bases unmatched to any gene: 6.

This clone is judged medium-sized. The chain carries TRBV28 and TRBJ1-2, with D possibly matching TRBD1 (5 bases). V lost 6 bases and J 6 bases, leaving 14 bases between the germline ends. Germline CDR1 and CDR2: MDHEN and SYDVKM. The length of the CDR3 is 13 residues. The CDR3: CASSRVGVHGYTF. CDR3 nucleotides: TGTGCCAGCAGCCGGGTGGGGGTTCATGGCTACACCTTC.

This clone showed up many times. The chain links TRBV6-6 to TRBJ1-5, with D possibly being TRBD1 (5 bases). Germline V gene sequence: CDR1 MNHNY, CDR2 SVGAGI (reference sequence). This CDR3 spans 18 amino acids. Trimming took 0 bases from V and 0 from J, leaving 15 bases between them. CDR3 bases: TGTGCCAGCAGTTACTCCCGCAGGGACTTTAATAGCAATCAGCCCCAGCATTTT. This sequence encodes CASSYSRRDFNSNQPQHF.

The rearrangement uses TRBV6-1 and TRBJ2-3; D may be TRBD1 or TRBD2 (5 bases each). The length of the CDR3 is 13 residues. The V and J ends lost 8 bases and 4 bases respectively, with 13 bases between them. CDR1 is MNHNS, CDR2 SASEGT, per germline. The CDR3 DNA is TGTGCCAGCGGGGGAGACGGGGCAGATACGCAGTATTTT. This codes for CASGGDGADTQYF.

Many counts were recorded for this clone. The rearrangement joins TRBV5-5 to TRBJ1-6; D is undetermined. The CDR3 sequence is 14 residues long. Trimming removed 0 bases at V and 4 bases at J, with 5 bases between. The germline gives CDR1 SGHKS, CDR2 YYEKEE (reference sequence). CDR3 in amino acids: CASSLGLYNSPLHF. The CDR3, as DNA: TGTGCCAGCAGCTTGGGACTTTATAATTCACCCCTCCACTTT.

This clone was counted at least ten times. The chain links TRBV12-3 or TRBV12-4 to TRBJ1-2; 8 nucleotides align to TRBD1. This CDR3 is 15 amino acids long. J was trimmed by 4 bases and V by 7 bases; bases with no gene match: 11. The CDR3 coding sequence is TGTGCCAGCACAACCGGCCAGGGGGCGGTCTATGGCTACACCTTC. This codes for CASTTGQGAVYGYTF.